One TCR beta chain is described in this entry. Unique molecular identifiers were present on the cDNA, which also gained a universal primer site by template switching. Via MiXCR, TCRdb re-called the 5' RACE reads, giving one row per CDR3 protein. This table has 250,000 to 300,000 distinct CDR3 sequences, roughly 9.8% appearing once. These data belong to a study of identical twins. The CDR3 is made up of 15 amino acids. Looked up from germline, CDR1 is LGHNT and CDR2 is FRNRAP. V lost 5 bases to trimming and J lost 2 bases; unmatched junction nucleotides: 5. These data also formed part of another study, on yellow fever vaccine responses in identical twins.

The sequencing sample was made of CD8+ T cells sorted from blood. The V call is TRBV12-5, the J call TRBJ2-1; 8 positions match TRBD2. The receptor was derived from a woman aged 18-35 years in good health. The CDR3 sequence is CASGPSGSTYNEQFF. The CDR3 DNA reads as TGTGCTAGTGGTCCAAGCGGGAGTACCTACAATGAGCAGTTCTTC.